This T cell receptor beta chain was sequenced during a study of T cell changes during pregnancy in multiple sclerosis. Sequencing was performed with immunoSEQ multiplex PCR; in TCRdb, only in-frame clones are kept and a portion is missing. The sample yields 19,000 or so clones, nearly 90% seen once. Per the germline V gene, CDR1 is SGHVS and CDR2 is FQNEAQ. Trimming stripped 3 bases from V and 7 bases from J, with 10 bases between. This CDR3 has 12 residues. The receptor's source is a female donor in good health, enrolled as a control in a pregnancy study. This chain links TRBV7-8 with TRBJ2-7; D possibly corresponds to TRBD2 (6 bases). The material sequenced was CD8+ T cells from peripheral blood mononuclear cells, taken after pregnancy. CDR3: CASSLEGWEQYF. As DNA, the CDR3 is TGTGCCAGCAGCTTGGAGGGATGGGAGCAGTACTTC.